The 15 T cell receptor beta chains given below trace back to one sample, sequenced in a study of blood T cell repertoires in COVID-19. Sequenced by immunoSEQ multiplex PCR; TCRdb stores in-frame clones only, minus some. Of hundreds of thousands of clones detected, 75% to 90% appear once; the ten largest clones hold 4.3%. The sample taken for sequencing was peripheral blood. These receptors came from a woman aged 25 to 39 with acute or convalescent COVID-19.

The CDR3 bases are TGTGCCAGCAGTCAACTAGCGCTCTTTCACGAGCAGTACTTC. Translation gives CASSQLALFHEQYF. The V call is TRBV6-5, the J call TRBJ2-7, with TRBD2 matching over 7 bases. With 5 bases clipped from V and 5 bases from J, the junction kept 9 bases outside the gene matches. This CDR3 spans 14 amino acids. Per germline, CDR1 MNHEY and CDR2 SVGAGI.

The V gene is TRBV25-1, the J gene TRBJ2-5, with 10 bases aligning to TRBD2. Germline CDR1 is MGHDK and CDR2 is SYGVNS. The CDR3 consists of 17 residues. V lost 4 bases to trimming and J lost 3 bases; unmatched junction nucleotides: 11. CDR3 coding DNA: TGTGCCAGCAGTGTTTTAGCGGGGGGCGTAAATAAAGAGACCCAGTACTTC. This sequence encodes CASSVLAGGVNKETQYF.

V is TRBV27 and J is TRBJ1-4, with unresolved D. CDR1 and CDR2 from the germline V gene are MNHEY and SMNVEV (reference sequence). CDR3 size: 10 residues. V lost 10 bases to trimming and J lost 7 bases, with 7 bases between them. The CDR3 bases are TGTGCCACCTTCCGTGAAAAACTGTTTTTT. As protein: CATFREKLFF. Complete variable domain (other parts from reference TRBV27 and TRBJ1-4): EAQVTQNPRYLITVTGKKLTVTCSQNMNHEYMSWYRQDPGLGLRQIYYSMNVEVTDKGDVPEGYKVSRKEKRNFPLILESPSPNQTSLYFCATFREKLFFGSGTQLSVL.

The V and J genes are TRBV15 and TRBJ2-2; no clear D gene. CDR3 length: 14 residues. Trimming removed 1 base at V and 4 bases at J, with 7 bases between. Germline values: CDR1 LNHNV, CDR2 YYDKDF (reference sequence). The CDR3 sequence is CATSRGPATGELFF. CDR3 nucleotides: TGTGCCACCAGCAGAGGGCCCGCCACCGGGGAGCTGTTTTTT.

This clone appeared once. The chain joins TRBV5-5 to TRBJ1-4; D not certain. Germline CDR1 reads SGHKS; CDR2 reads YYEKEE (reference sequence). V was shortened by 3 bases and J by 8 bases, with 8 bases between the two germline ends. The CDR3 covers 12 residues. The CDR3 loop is CASSSGTEKLFF. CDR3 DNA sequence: TGTGCCAGCAGCTCGGGAACAGAAAAACTGTTTTTT.

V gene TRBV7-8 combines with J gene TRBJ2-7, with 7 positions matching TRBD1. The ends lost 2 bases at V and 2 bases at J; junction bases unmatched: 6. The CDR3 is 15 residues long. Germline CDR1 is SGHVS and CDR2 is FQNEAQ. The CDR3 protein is CASSLSWDRAYEQYF. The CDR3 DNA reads TGTGCCAGCAGCTTAAGTTGGGACAGAGCCTACGAGCAGTACTTC.

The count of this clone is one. The CDR3 here is CASSSRVQPQHF. The CDR3 nucleotides are TGTGCCAGCAGTTCACGCGTTCAGCCCCAGCATTTT. This chain joins TRBV12-3 or TRBV12-4 and TRBJ1-5; D unclear. This CDR3 is built from 12 residues. The V and J ends lost 4 bases and 6 bases respectively, with 7 bases between them.

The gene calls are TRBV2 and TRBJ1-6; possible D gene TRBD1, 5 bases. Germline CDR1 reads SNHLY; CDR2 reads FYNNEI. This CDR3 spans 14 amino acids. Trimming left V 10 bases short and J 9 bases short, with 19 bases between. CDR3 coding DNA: TGTGCCATTTTAGGGGACTCCGGGGTTTCACCCCTCCACTTT. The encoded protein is CAILGDSGVSPLHF. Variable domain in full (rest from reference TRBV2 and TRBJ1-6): EPEVTQTPSHQVTQMGQEVILRCVPISNHLYFYWYRQILGQKVEFLVSFYNNEISEKSEIFDDQFSVERPDGSNFTLKIRSTKLEDSAMYFCAILGDSGVSPLHFGNGTRLTVT.

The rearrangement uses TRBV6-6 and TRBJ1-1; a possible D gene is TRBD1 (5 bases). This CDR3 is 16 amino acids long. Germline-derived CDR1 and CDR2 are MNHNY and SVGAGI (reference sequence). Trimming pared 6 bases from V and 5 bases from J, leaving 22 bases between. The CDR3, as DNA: TGTGCCAGCAGGGAGTCCCCCGGGGGTCAATTTACTGAAGCTTTCTTT. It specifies CASRESPGGQFTEAFF.

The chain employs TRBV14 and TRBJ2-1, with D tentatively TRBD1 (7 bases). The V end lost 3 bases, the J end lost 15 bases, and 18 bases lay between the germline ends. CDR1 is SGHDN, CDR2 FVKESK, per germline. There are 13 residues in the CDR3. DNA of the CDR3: TGTGCCAGCAGCCAGCGGGACAGAAGGATTGCGTTCTTC. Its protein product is CASSQRDRRIAFF.

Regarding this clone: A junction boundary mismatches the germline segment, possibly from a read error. The CDR3 DNA sequence: TGTGCCAGCAATGAACTAGCGGGGGATGAGCAGTACTTC. As protein: CASNELAGDEQYF. The chain joins TRBV2 to TRBJ2-7, with TRBD2 matching 11 bases. This CDR3 is 13 amino acids long. The germline CDR1 and CDR2 sequences are SNHLY and FYNNEI.

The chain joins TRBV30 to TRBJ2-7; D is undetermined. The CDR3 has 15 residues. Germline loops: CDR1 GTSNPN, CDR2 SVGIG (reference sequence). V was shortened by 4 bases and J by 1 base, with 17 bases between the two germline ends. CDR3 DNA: TGTGCCTGGAAAGGTGGGCAGGAAATGTCCTACGAGCAGTACTTC. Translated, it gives CAWKGGQEMSYEQYF.

The CDR3 sequence: CASSLAAFGLPDTQYF. The CDR3 DNA reads as TGTGCCAGCAGCTTAGCAGCGTTCGGCCTTCCAGATACGCAGTATTTT. The rearrangement joins TRBV7-2 to TRBJ2-3; D ambiguous. V lost 0 bases and J 4 bases, leaving 14 bases between the germline ends. The CDR3 loop spans 16 amino acids. CDR1 and CDR2 from the germline V gene are SGHTA and FQGNSA.

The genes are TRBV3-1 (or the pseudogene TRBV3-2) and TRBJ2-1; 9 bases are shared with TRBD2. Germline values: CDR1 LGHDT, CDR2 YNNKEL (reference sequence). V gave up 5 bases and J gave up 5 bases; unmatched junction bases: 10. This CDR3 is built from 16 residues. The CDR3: CASSYPGVAGDNEQFF. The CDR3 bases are TGTGCCAGCAGCTATCCTGGAGTAGCGGGGGACAATGAGCAGTTCTTC.

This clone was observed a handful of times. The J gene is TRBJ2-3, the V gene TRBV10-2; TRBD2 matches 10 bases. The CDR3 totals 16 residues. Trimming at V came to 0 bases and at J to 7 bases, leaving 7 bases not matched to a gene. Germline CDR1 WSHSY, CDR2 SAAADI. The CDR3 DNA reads TGCGCCAGCAGTGAGTCAGGGAGCGGGGGGGCAAATACGCAGTATTTT. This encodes CASSESGSGGANTQYF.